A single sample gave rise to the 24 T cell receptor beta chains below, sequenced in a study of blood T cell repertoires in COVID-19. TCRdb keeps only in-frame clones here, not all; method: immunoSEQ multiplex PCR. In the table there are approximately 230,000 clones, around nine tenths of which are singletons. Material: peripheral blood. The receptors stem from a woman aged 35 to 49 who had recovered from COVID-19.

This clone was observed a single time. The CDR3 here is CASRPPGQTYGYTF. DNA of the CDR3: TGTGCCAGTAGGCCACCGGGACAGACCTATGGCTACACCTTC. This sequence joins TRBV19 and TRBJ1-2; 7 nucleotides match TRBD1. CDR1 LNHDA and CDR2 SQIVND come from the germline V gene (reference sequence). Unmatched junction bases numbered 8, after V lost 6 bases and J lost 4 bases. This CDR3 is built from 14 residues. The full variable domain, rest sourced from reference TRBV19 and TRBJ1-2, is DGGITQSPKYLFRKEGQNVTLSCEQNLNHDAMYWYRQDPGQGLRLIYYSQIVNDFQKGDIAEGYSVSREKKESFPLTVTSAQKNPTAFYLCASRPPGQTYGYTFGSGTRLTVV.

The chain is built from TRBV4-2 and TRBJ2-2; 10 nucleotides line up with TRBD2. From germline, CDR1 is LGHNA and CDR2 YNFKEQ. Losses at the gene ends were 3 bases for V and 4 bases for J; bases not matched to a gene: 5. The CDR3 runs to 16 residues. CDR3 bases: TGTGCCAGCAGCCACCCTAGCGGGAGTGTCACCGGGGAGCTGTTTTTT. This gives the protein CASSHPSGSVTGELFF.

This sequence joins TRBV5-8 and TRBJ1-2, with D perhaps matching TRBD1 (5 bases). The CDR3 contains 14 residues. Per germline, CDR1 SGHTS and CDR2 YDEGEE. V lost 3 bases and J 2 bases, leaving 11 bases between the germline ends. DNA of the CDR3: TGTGCCAGCAGCTCAATGACAGTGAACTATGGCTACACCTTC. It codes for CASSSMTVNYGYTF.

This rearrangement joins TRBV12-3 or TRBV12-4 to TRBJ2-7; D is uncertain. Trimming took 5 bases from V and 4 from J, leaving 12 bases between them. The CDR3 runs 13 residues. Here the CDR3 DNA reads TGTGCCAGCAGTGGCCTCCCGCTTTACGAGCAGTACTTC. Amino acids: CASSGLPLYEQYF.

Here the CDR3 reads CASRTGVSGYSYNEQFF. The CDR3 DNA sequence: TGTGCCAGCAGGACGGGAGTTAGCGGGTACTCCTACAATGAGCAGTTCTTC. The chain carries TRBV5-5 and TRBJ2-1, with 7 bases matching TRBD2. Germline V gene lookup returns CDR1 SGHKS and CDR2 YYEKEE (reference sequence). The CDR3 is 17 amino acids. J lost 0 bases, V lost 5 bases, and 11 bases had no gene match.

The chain carries TRBV5-1 and TRBJ2-5, with 9 positions matching TRBD2. J was trimmed by 1 base and V by 6 bases; bases with no gene match: 13. Germline assignment: CDR1 SGHRS and CDR2 YFSETQ. This CDR3 spans 17 amino acids. The CDR3 protein is CASTPGGLAGSQETQYF. CDR3 DNA sequence: TGCGCCAGCACTCCCGGGGGGCTAGCGGGATCCCAAGAGACCCAGTACTTC.

The chain carries TRBV27 and TRBJ2-1; D perhaps matches TRBD2 (7 bases). The V end lost 6 bases, the J end lost 4 bases, and 19 bases lay between the germline ends. The CDR3 loop spans 16 amino acids. From germline, CDR1 is MNHEY and CDR2 SMNVEV (reference sequence). This chain's CDR3 is CASSPSRGLQYNEQFF. The CDR3, as DNA: TGTGCCAGCAGCCCCTCCAGGGGACTACAATACAATGAGCAGTTCTTC.

V usage is TRBV30 and J usage is TRBJ2-1; D might be TRBD1 (6 bases). Trimming took off 3 bases at V and 9 bases at J, with 18 bases between the two ends. The length of the CDR3 is 14 residues. Germline V lookup: CDR1 GTSNPN, CDR2 SVGIG (reference sequence). The CDR3 region is CAWSMGKARGEQFF. For the CDR3, the DNA is TGTGCCTGGAGCATGGGGAAGGCCAGGGGTGAGCAGTTCTTC.

This chain links TRBV2 with TRBJ2-6, with 8 bases aligning to TRBD1. Germline loops: CDR1 SNHLY, CDR2 FYNNEI. The CDR3 is made up of 16 amino acids. Trimming cost V 4 bases and J 4 bases; bases outside gene matches: 6. The CDR3 here is CASSAGQGSGANVLTF. The CDR3 bases are TGTGCCAGCAGTGCCGGACAGGGATCCGGGGCCAACGTCCTGACTTTC.

J is TRBJ2-3 and V is TRBV24-1, with TRBD1 matching 7 bases. Germline CDR1 is KGHDR and CDR2 is SFDVKD. The CDR3 has 16 amino acids. The V and J ends lost 3 bases and 2 bases, in that order; junction bases with no gene match: 7. CDR3 residues: CATSDPRGQTTDTQYF. Here the CDR3 DNA reads TGTGCCACCAGTGATCCTCGGGGACAGACCACAGATACGCAGTATTTT.

This sequence joins TRBV13 and TRBJ1-1, with D perhaps matching TRBD1 (5 bases). V was trimmed by 3 bases and J by 4 bases, leaving 15 bases between them. The length of the CDR3 is 15 residues. CDR1 and CDR2 (germline): PRHDT, FYEKMQ (reference sequence). The CDR3 loop is CASSFLGDGGTEAFF. The CDR3 DNA follows: TGTGCCAGCAGCTTCTTGGGGGACGGGGGCACTGAAGCTTTCTTT.

The V call is TRBV5-8, the J call TRBJ2-1, with D perhaps TRBD1 (6 bases). CDR1 and CDR2 from the germline V gene are SGHTS and YDEGEE. This CDR3 region has 15 residues. V lost 1 base to trimming and J lost 6 bases, with 14 bases between them. CDR3 residues: CASSLPYRAANEQFF. DNA for the CDR3: TGTGCCAGCAGCTTGCCCTACAGGGCGGCCAATGAGCAGTTCTTC.

The chain links TRBV28 to TRBJ2-6; D possibly corresponds to TRBD1 (6 bases). The CDR3 contains 17 residues. Germline V lookup: CDR1 MDHEN, CDR2 SYDVKM. V was shortened by 6 bases and J by 2 bases, with 17 bases between the two germline ends. The CDR3 sequence is CASRSGTLSTGANVLTF. The CDR3 region has the DNA TGTGCCAGCAGGTCGGGGACACTCAGCACTGGGGCCAACGTCCTGACTTTC.

This chain joins TRBV28 and TRBJ2-7; D is perhaps TRBD1 (5 bases). CDR3 length: 11 amino acids. V was shortened by 6 bases and J by 9 bases, with 12 bases between the two germline ends. In germline, CDR1 is MDHEN, CDR2 SYDVKM. The CDR3 region has the DNA TGTGCCAGCAGCGTCGGACACGGGCAGTACTTC. Protein product: CASSVGHGQYF.

The CDR3 bases are TGTGCCAGCAGCCGTGACAGGGAAACAGATACGCAGTATTTT. Amino acid sequence: CASSRDRETDTQYF. The rearrangement links TRBV6-2 or TRBV6-3 to TRBJ2-3, with TRBD1 matching 7 bases. Germline CDR1 MNHEY, CDR2 SVGEGT. V was clipped by 6 bases and J by 3 bases; unmatched bases: 6. The CDR3 is 14 amino acids.

V usage is TRBV7-3 and J usage is TRBJ1-6; D uncertain. V was shortened by 2 bases and J by 8 bases, with 13 bases between the two germline ends. Germline CDR1 SGHTA, CDR2 FQGTGA. This CDR3 is 15 amino acids long. CDR3: CASSLSGGLYSPLHF. The CDR3 DNA reads as TGTGCCAGCAGCTTATCCGGTGGGCTATATTCACCCCTCCACTTT.

The rearrangement uses TRBV29-1 and TRBJ1-1, with 7 bases fitting TRBD1. The CDR3 contains 11 residues. Trimming cost V 5 bases and J 5 bases; bases outside gene matches: 2. Germline assignment: CDR1 SQVTM and CDR2 ANQGSEA. The CDR3 DNA is TGCAGCGTTTCAGGGGGGACTGAAGCTTTCTTT. Its translation: CSVSGGTEAFF.

V is TRBV13 and J is TRBJ1-6; 9 bases are a match to TRBD1. Germline V gene data show CDR1 as PRHDT and CDR2 as FYEKMQ (reference sequence). The CDR3 runs to 14 residues. V lost 4 bases, J lost 6 bases, and 1 base stayed unmatched. CDR3: CASSSGQGNSPLHF. CDR3 DNA: TGTGCCAGCAGCTCGGGACAGGGTAATTCACCCCTCCACTTT.

V usage is TRBV6-6 and J usage is TRBJ1-6, with D hard to call. Trimming cost V 0 bases and J 7 bases, with 13 bases left between them. The CDR3 is made up of 16 amino acids. Per germline, CDR1 MNHNY and CDR2 SVGAGI (reference sequence). For the CDR3, the DNA is TGTGCCAGCAGTTACTCGTCCGGAGGGTGGAATTCACCCCTCCACTTT. This codes for CASSYSSGGWNSPLHF.

The chain recombines TRBV3-1 (or the pseudogene TRBV3-2) with TRBJ2-3, with TRBD2 matching over 10 bases. With V trimmed by 1 base and J by 4 bases, 5 bases remained unmatched. This CDR3 contains 16 residues. Germline lookup yields CDR1 LGHDT and CDR2 YNNKEL (reference sequence). The CDR3 DNA is TGTGCCAGCAGCCAAGCAGCGGGGGGGCGAGCAGATACGCAGTATTTT. Translated: CASSQAAGGRADTQYF.

This chain uses TRBV28 with TRBJ2-7; tentative D call: TRBD1 (6 bases). The germline V and J ends were trimmed by 6 bases and 2 bases, with 14 bases remaining between them. The length of the CDR3 is 14 residues. Germline values: CDR1 MDHEN, CDR2 SYDVKM. CDR3 residues: CASRLLDSAYEQYF. The CDR3, as DNA: TGTGCCAGCAGGTTACTGGACAGCGCCTACGAGCAGTACTTC.

The chain employs TRBV7-3 and TRBJ2-1; TRBD2 is a possible D gene (6 bases). The CDR3 has 15 residues. Germline V gene lookup returns CDR1 SGHTA and CDR2 FQGTGA. V was pared by 5 bases and J by 1 base, with 12 bases between. The CDR3 spells CASSPGLISYNEQFF. CDR3 nucleotides: TGTGCCAGCAGCCCGGGACTTATATCCTACAATGAGCAGTTCTTC.

Only one count was recorded for this clone. The chain couples TRBV11-3 to TRBJ2-2; TRBD2 is a possible D gene (5 bases). There are 14 residues in the CDR3. Germline-derived CDR1 and CDR2 are SGHNT and YENEEA. Trimming left V 8 bases short and J 4 bases short, with 14 bases between. CDR3 loop: CASAYPGITGELFF. DNA for the CDR3: TGTGCCAGCGCCTACCCCGGGATCACCGGGGAGCTGTTTTTT.

This rearrangement joins TRBV2 to TRBJ2-7; 7 bases line up with TRBD1. The V segment lost 6 bases and the J segment 3 bases; nucleotides outside the gene matches: 20. Germline V gene sequence: CDR1 SNHLY, CDR2 FYNNEI. The CDR3 has 18 residues. The CDR3 DNA is TGTGCCAGCAGAGCACGACAGGGTGTGATAGCAACCTACTACGAGCAGTACTTC. It codes for CASRARQGVIATYYEQYF.